This T cell receptor beta chain comes out of a study of cytotoxic CD8 clonotypes in ibrutinib-treated CLL. At the level of the study: The subjects consisted of approximately twelve relapsed/refractory and more than 14 treatment-naive individuals, with about 17 IGHV unmutated.

J was trimmed by 6 bases and V by 6 bases; bases with no gene match: 17. This CDR3 is 17 amino acids long. Germline V gives CDR1 MDHEN, CDR2 SYDVKM. Whole-study results and caveats: T-cell clonality at baseline went above that of age-matched healthy donors and rose and fell with circulating CD8+ T-cell counts.

Produced via immunoSEQ multiplex PCR; TCRdb's table is partial and in-frame only. The sample consists of 300,000 to 350,000 clones, around four fifths of them appearing once. Turning to this clone: No antigen is known for it.

This rearrangement joins TRBV28 to TRBJ1-2; TRBD1 matches 9 bases. The sequences come from PBMCs, collected before ibrutinib treatment. The sequence was collected from a human donor with chronic lymphocytic leukemia. The CDR3 is CASSDFRRDREGHGYTF. As DNA, the CDR3 is TGTGCCAGCAGCGACTTCCGCAGGGACAGGGAAGGACATGGCTACACCTTC.